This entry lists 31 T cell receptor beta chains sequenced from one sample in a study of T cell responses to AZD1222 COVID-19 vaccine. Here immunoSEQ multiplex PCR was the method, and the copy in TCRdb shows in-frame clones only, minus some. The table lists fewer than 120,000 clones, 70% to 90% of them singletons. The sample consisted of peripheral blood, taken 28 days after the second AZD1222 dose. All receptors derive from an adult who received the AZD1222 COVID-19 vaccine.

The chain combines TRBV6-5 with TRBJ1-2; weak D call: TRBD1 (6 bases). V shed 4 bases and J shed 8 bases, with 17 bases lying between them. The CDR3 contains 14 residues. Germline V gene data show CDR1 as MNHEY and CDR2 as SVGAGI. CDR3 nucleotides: TGTGCCAGCAGTTTGGGGGGCCCCGTTGGGGGCTACACCTTC. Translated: CASSLGGPVGGYTF.

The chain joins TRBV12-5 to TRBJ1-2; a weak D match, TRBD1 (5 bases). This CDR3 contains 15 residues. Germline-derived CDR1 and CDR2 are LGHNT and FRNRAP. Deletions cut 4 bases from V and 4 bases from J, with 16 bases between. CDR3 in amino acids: CASGSGFTGVYGYTF. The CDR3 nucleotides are TGTGCTAGTGGTTCTGGTTTTACAGGTGTCTATGGCTACACCTTC.

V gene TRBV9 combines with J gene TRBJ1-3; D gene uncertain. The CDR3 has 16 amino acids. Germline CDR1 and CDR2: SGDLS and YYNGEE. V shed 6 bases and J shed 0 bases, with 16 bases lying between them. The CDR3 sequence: CASMRGQTISGNTIYF. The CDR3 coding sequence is TGTGCCAGCATGAGAGGGCAGACGATCTCTGGAAACACCATATATTTT.

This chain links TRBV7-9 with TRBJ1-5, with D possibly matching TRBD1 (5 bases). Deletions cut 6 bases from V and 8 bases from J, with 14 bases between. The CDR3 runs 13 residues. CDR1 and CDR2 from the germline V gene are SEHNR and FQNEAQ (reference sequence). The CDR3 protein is CASSLTGREPQHF. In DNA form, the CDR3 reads TGTGCCAGCAGTCTCACGGGACGTGAGCCCCAGCATTTT.

The CDR3 DNA is TGTGCCAGCAGTTTCCTCAGCCCCACGCGGATGAACACAGATACGCAGTATTTT. Translated: CASSFLSPTRMNTDTQYF. The chain carries TRBV28 and TRBJ2-3, with D unresolved. There are 18 residues in the CDR3. Germline lookup yields CDR1 MDHEN and CDR2 SYDVKM. V was pared by 3 bases and J by 2 bases, with 21 bases between. Variable domain in full (rest from reference TRBV28 and TRBJ2-3): DVKVTQSSRYLVKRTGEKVFLECVQDMDHENMFWYRQDPGLGLRLIYFSYDVKMKEKGDIPEGYSVSREKKERFSLILESASTNQTSMYLCASSFLSPTRMNTDTQYFGPGTRLTVL.

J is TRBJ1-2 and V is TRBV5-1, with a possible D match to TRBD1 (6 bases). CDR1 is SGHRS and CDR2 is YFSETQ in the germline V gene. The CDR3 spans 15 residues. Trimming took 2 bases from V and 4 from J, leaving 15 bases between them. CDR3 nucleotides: TGCGCCAGCAGCTTAGGGACAATAGACACCTATGGCTACACCTTC. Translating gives CASSLGTIDTYGYTF.

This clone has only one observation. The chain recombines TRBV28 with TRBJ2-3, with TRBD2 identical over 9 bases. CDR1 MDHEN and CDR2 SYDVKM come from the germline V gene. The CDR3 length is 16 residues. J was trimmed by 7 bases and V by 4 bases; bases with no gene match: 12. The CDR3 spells CASSSRLRGGMNTQYF. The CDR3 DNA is TGTGCCAGCAGTTCCCGTTTGCGGGGGGGCATGAATACGCAGTATTTT.

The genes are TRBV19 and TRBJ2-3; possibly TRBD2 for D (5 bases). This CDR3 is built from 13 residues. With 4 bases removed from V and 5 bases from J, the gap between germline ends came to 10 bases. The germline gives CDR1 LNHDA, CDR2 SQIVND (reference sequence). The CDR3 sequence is CASSTAVKDTQYF. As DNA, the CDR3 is TGTGCCAGTAGTACAGCGGTCAAAGATACGCAGTATTTT.

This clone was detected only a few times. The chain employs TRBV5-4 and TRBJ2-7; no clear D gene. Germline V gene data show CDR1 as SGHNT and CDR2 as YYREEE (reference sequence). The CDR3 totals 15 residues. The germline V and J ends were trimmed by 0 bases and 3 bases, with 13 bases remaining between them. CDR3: CASSLEGYSNYEQYF. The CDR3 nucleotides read TGTGCCAGCAGCTTGGAGGGTTACTCGAACTACGAGCAGTACTTC.

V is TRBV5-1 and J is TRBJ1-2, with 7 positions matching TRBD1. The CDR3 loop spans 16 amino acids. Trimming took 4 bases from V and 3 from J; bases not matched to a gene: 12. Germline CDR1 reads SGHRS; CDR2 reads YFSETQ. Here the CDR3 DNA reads TGCGCCAGCAGCCTGTTTTCAGGGGGAAGGCACTATGGCTACACCTTC. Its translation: CASSLFSGGRHYGYTF.

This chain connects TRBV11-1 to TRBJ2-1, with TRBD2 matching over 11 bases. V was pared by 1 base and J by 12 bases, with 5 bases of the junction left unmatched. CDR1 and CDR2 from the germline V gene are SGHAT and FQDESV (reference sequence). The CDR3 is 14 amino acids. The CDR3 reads CASSLGGTSGMQFF. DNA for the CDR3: TGTGCCAGCAGCTTAGGTGGGACTAGCGGAATGCAGTTCTTC.

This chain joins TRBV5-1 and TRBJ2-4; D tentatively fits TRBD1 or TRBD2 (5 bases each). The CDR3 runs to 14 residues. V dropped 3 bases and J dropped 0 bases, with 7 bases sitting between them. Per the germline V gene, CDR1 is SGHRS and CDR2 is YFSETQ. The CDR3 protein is CASSWGTAKNIQYF. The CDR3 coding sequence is TGCGCCAGCAGCTGGGGGACAGCCAAAAACATTCAGTACTTC.

CDR3 coding DNA: TGCGCCAGCAGCTTTGGTTGGGGTTTCGGCGGGAGGCCCGGCAATGAGCAGTTCTTC. Protein product: CASSFGWGFGGRPGNEQFF. The chain is built from TRBV5-1 and TRBJ2-1, with 8 positions matching TRBD2. CDR1 and CDR2 from the germline V gene are SGHRS and YFSETQ. The J segment lost 6 bases and the V segment lost 2 bases, leaving 19 bases of the junction unmatched. The CDR3 covers 19 residues.

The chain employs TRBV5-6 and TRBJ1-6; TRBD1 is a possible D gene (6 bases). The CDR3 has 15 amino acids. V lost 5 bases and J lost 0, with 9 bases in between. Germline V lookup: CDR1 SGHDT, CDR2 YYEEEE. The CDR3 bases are TGTGCCAGCAGGCGGGGGCTCTCCTATAATTCACCCCTCCACTTT. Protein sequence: CASRRGLSYNSPLHF.

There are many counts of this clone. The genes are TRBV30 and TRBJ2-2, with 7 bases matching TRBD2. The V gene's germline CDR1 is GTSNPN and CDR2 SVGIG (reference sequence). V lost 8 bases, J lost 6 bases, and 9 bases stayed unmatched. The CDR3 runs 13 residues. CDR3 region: CAGATSHPGELFF. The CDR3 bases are TGTGCCGGGGCGACTAGCCACCCCGGGGAGCTGTTTTTT.

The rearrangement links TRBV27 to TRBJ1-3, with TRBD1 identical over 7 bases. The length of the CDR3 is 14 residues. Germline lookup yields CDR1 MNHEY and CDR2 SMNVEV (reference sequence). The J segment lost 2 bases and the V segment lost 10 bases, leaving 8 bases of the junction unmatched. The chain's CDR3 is CATRDSSAGNTIYF. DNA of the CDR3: TGTGCCACTCGGGACAGTTCGGCTGGAAACACCATATATTTT.

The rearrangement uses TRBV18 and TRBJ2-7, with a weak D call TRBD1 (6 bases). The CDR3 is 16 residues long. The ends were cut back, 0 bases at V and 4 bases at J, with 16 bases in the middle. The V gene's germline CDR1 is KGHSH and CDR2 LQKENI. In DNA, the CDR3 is TGTGCCAGCTCACCACCGATCTCAGGGGTCGAGTACGAGCAGTACTTC. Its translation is CASSPPISGVEYEQYF.

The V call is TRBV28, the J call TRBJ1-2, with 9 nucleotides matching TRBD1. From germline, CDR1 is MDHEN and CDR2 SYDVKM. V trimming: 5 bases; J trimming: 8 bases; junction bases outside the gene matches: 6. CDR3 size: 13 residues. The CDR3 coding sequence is TGTGCCAGCAGTCCGACAGGGGGTGTAGGCTACACCTTC. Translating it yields CASSPTGGVGYTF.

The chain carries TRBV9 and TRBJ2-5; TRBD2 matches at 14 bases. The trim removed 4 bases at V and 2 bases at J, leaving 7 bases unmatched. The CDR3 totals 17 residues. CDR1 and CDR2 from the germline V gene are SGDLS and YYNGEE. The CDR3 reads CASSRGLAGGEQETQYF. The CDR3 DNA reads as TGTGCCAGCAGCAGAGGACTAGCGGGAGGTGAACAAGAGACCCAGTACTTC.

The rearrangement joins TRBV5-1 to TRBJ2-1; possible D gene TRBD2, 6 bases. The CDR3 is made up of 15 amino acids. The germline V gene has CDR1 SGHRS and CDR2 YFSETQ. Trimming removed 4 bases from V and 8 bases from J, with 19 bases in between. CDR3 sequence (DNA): TGCGCCAGCAGCGCACCCGGGACTTTTGAGGATGAGCAGTTCTTC. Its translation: CASSAPGTFEDEQFF.

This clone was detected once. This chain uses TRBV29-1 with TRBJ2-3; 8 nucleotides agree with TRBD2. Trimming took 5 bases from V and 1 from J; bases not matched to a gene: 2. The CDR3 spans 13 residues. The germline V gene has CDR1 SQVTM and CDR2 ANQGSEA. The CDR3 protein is CSVRREGTDTQYF. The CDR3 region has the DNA TGCAGCGTTAGGCGGGAGGGCACAGATACGCAGTATTTT.

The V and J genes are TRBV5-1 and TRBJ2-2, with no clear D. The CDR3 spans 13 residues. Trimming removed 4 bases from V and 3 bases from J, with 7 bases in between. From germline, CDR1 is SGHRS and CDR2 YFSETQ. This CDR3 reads CASSLQDTGELFF. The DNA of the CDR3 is TGCGCCAGCAGCCTTCAAGACACCGGGGAGCTGTTTTTT.

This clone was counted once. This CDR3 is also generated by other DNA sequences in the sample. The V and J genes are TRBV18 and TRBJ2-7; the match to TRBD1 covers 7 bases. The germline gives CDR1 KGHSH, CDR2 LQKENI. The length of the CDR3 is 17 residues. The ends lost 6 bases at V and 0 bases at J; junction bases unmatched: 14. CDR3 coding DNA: TGTGCCAGCTCGCAAACACTATCGACAGGGAGCTCCTACGAGCAGTACTTC. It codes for CASSQTLSTGSSYEQYF. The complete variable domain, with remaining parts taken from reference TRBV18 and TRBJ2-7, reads NAGVMQNPRHLVRRRGQEARLRCSPMKGHSHVYWYRQLPEEGLKFMVYLQKENIIDESGMPKERFSAEFPKEGPSILRIQQVVRGDSAAYFCASSQTLSTGSSYEQYFGPGTRLTVT.

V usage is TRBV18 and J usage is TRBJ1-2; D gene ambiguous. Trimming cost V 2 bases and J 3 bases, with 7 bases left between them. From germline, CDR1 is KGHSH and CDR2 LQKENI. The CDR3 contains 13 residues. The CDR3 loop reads CASSPNGDYGYTF. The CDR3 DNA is TGTGCCAGCTCACCAAACGGTGACTATGGCTACACCTTC.

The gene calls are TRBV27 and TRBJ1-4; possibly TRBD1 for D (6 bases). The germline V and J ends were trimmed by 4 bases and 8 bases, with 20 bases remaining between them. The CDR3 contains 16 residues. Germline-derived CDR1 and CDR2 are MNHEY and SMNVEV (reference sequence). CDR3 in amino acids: CASSSHGGRRNEKLFF. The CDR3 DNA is TGTGCCAGCAGTTCCCACGGGGGCCGGAGGAACGAAAAACTGTTTTTT.

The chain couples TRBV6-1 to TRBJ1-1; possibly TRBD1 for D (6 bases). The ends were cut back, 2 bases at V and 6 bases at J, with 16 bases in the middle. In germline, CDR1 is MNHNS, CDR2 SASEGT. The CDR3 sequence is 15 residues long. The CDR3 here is CASSERSRGNAEAFF. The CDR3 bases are TGTGCCAGCAGTGAACGGTCCAGGGGTAACGCTGAAGCTTTCTTT.

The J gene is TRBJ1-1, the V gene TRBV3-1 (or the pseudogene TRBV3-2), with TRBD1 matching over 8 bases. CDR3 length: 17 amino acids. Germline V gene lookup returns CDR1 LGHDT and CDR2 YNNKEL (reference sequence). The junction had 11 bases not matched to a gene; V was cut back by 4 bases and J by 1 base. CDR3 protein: CASSRDRSPQQNTEAFF. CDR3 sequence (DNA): TGTGCCAGCAGCCGGGACAGGAGTCCTCAACAGAACACTGAAGCTTTCTTT.

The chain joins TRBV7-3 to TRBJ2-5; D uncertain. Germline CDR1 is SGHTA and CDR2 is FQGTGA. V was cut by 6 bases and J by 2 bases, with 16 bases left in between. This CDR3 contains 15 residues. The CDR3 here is CASSSNGNEQETQYF. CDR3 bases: TGTGCCAGCAGTTCAAACGGAAATGAACAAGAGACCCAGTACTTC.

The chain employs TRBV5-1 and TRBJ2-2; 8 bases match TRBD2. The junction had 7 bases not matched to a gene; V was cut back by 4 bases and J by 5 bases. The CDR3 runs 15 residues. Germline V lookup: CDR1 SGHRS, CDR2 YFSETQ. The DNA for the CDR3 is TGCGCCAGCAGCGTTGCGGCGGGAGGAACCGGGGAGCTGTTTTTT. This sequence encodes CASSVAAGGTGELFF.

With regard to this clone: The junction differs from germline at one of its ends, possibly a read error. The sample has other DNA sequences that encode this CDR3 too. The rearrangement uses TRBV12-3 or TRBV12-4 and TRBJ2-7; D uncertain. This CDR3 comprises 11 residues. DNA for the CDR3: TGTGCTAGCAGTTTGGACGGGGAGCAGTACTTC. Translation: CASSLDGEQYF.

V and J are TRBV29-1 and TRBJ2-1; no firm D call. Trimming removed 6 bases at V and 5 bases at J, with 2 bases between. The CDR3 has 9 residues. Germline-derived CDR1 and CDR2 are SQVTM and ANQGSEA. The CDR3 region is CSVDNEQFF. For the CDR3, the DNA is TGCAGCGTCGACAATGAGCAGTTCTTC.